A single TCR beta chain is shown here with its context. Its antigen is unknown. The data are from a study of T-cell memory formation after mild COVID-19. Study context: TCR clusters were mostly donor specific. Study-wide results and caveats: The pre-infection memory compartment contained some responding clones, suggesting cross-reactive memory joined. CD4+ contracting clones were mainly CM and EM; CD8+ ones, EMRA.

Germline-derived CDR1 and CDR2 are SGHDN and FVKESK. Trimming removed 5 bases from V and 10 bases from J; junction bases left unmatched: 7. The CDR3 is 13 residues long. TCRdb used MiXCR to reprocess the 5' RACE reads, holding one entry per CDR3 protein. The sample contains fewer than 500,000 distinct CDR3 sequences, about 23% of which appear only once. The origin of this receptor is an adult woman who had mild COVID-19 (a few samples of this study predate the infection). Cell type and time point are not known. What was sequenced was PBMCs or a T cell subset sorted from them (not recorded which). The chain carries TRBV14 and TRBJ1-4; 7 nucleotides match TRBD1. The CDR3 sequence is CASSRDRAGKLFF. The CDR3 region has the DNA TGTGCCAGCAGCAGAGACAGGGCCGGAAAACTGTTTTTT.